These 23 T cell receptor beta chains were all obtained from the same sample, sequenced in a study of radiation and T cells in renal cell carcinoma. Only in-frame clones appear in the TCRdb table, and some are missing; sequencing was by immunoSEQ multiplex PCR. The sample holds tens of thousands of clones, 80% to 90% seen once. Time point denoted: blood 2 weeks post-SBRT. The treatment here: 15 Gy SBRT to primary tumor, nephrectomy 4 weeks later. The specimen comprised blood, sampled from a patient whose treatment included radiotherapy and nephrectomy. The receptors derive from a woman in her 50s with renal cell carcinoma.

The chain couples TRBV28 to TRBJ1-2, with 9 bases identical to TRBD1. The CDR3 runs 12 residues. The trim removed 6 bases at V and 8 bases at J, leaving 4 bases unmatched. Germline lookup yields CDR1 MDHEN and CDR2 SYDVKM. The CDR3 is CASSRTGVGYTF. The DNA for the CDR3 is TGTGCCAGCAGCCGGACAGGGGTCGGCTACACCTTC.

The genes are TRBV5-4 and TRBJ1-4; D possibly corresponds to TRBD1 (5 bases). Trimming stripped 3 bases from V and 8 bases from J, with 23 bases between. Germline loops: CDR1 SGHNT, CDR2 YYREEE (reference sequence). This CDR3 is 17 amino acids long. CDR3 amino acids: CASSSATRRDLGEKLFF. CDR3 nucleotide sequence: TGTGCCAGCAGCTCCGCAACACGCCGGGACCTCGGAGAAAAACTGTTTTTT. Looking up the rest from reference TRBV5-4 and TRBJ1-4 gives the full variable domain: ETGVTQSPTHLIKTRGQQVTLRCSSQSGHNTVSWYQQALGQGPQFIFQYYREEENGRGNFPPRFSGLQFPNYSSELNVNALELDDSALYLCASSSATRRDLGEKLFFGSGTQLSVL.

The gene calls are TRBV7-2 and TRBJ1-1; 10 positions match TRBD1. Germline CDR1 reads SGHTA; CDR2 reads FQGNSA. V lost 5 bases, J lost 1 base, and 1 base stayed unmatched. This CDR3 is built from 14 residues. The CDR3 coding sequence is TGTGCCAGCAGCCGGGACAGGGGGAACACTGAAGCTTTCTTT. Its translation: CASSRDRGNTEAFF.

The rearrangement joins TRBV7-3 to TRBJ1-2, with D unclear. Germline V CDR1 and CDR2: SGHTA, FQGTGA. There are 14 residues in the CDR3. Trimming stripped 1 base from V and 7 bases from J, with 13 bases between. Written as DNA, the CDR3 is TGTGCCAGCAGCTTAATTCCAGCCAGCGGTGGCTACACCTTC. As protein: CASSLIPASGGYTF.

The rearrangement joins TRBV7-2 to TRBJ2-2; D is undetermined. V shed 3 bases and J shed 6 bases, with 8 bases lying between them. This CDR3 comprises 13 residues. CDR1 is SGHTA, CDR2 FQGNSA, per germline. CDR3 DNA: TGTGCCAGCAGCTTCGTGGGGTCCGGGGAGCTGTTTTTT. This sequence encodes CASSFVGSGELFF.

V is TRBV2 and J is TRBJ1-2; D call uncertain. Trimming left V 7 bases short and J 9 bases short, with 15 bases between. The CDR3 covers 12 residues. Germline values: CDR1 SNHLY, CDR2 FYNNEI. For the CDR3, the DNA is TGTGCCAGCACCCATAGGGAGGATTGCTACACCTTC. It specifies CASTHREDCYTF.

Written as DNA, the CDR3 is TGTGCCATCAGTGAACCGACAGGGGGATTCACAGATACGCAGTATTTT. This gives the protein CAISEPTGGFTDTQYF. J is TRBJ2-3 and V is TRBV10-3; 9 positions agree with TRBD1. CDR3 length equals 16 residues. Trimming cost V 3 bases and J 2 bases; bases outside gene matches: 6. The V gene's germline CDR1 is ENHRY and CDR2 SYGVKD.

CDR3 sequence: CASTTGGVGNQPQHF. As DNA, the CDR3 is TGTGCCAGTACCACGGGGGGGGTAGGCAATCAGCCCCAGCATTTT. J is TRBJ1-5 and V is TRBV19, with D perhaps TRBD1 (5 bases). Trimming removed 7 bases from V and 2 bases from J, with 15 bases in between. This CDR3 is built from 15 residues. In germline, CDR1 is LNHDA, CDR2 SQIVND (reference sequence).

The gene calls are TRBV19 and TRBJ2-5, with 8 bases aligning to TRBD1. The germline V gene encodes CDR1 LNHDA and CDR2 SQIVND (reference sequence). CDR3 length: 17 amino acids. J was trimmed by 6 bases and V by 5 bases; bases with no gene match: 17. Here the CDR3 DNA reads TGTGCCAGTAGTTCTCACGTGGGGGCAGGGGGCGCGAAGACCCAGTACTTC. This encodes CASSSHVGAGGAKTQYF.

This clone was recorded once. V is TRBV5-1 and J is TRBJ2-1; D may be TRBD2 (6 bases). The germline gives CDR1 SGHRS, CDR2 YFSETQ. Trimming pared 4 bases from V and 0 bases from J, leaving 14 bases between. The CDR3 has 16 amino acids. The CDR3 region has the DNA TGCGCCAGCAGCCTGGTAGCGGCGCGCTCCTACAATGAGCAGTTCTTC. This codes for CASSLVAARSYNEQFF.

This chain connects TRBV23-1 to TRBJ2-1; 11 bases map to TRBD2. TRBV23-1 is given ORF status, its function remaining uncertain. After removal of 1 base from V and 0 bases from J, the junction contained 23 bases not matched to a gene. This CDR3 has 24 residues. CDR3 sequence: CASSQWLAYRLRGLAGYSYNEQFF. The DNA for the CDR3 is TGCGCCAGCAGTCAATGGCTGGCTTACCGTTTACGCGGACTAGCGGGTTACTCCTACAATGAGCAGTTCTTC.

The CDR3 coding sequence is TGCGCCAGCAGCCACCTAGCGGGAGGTGGGAATGAGCAGTTCTTC. The encoded protein is CASSHLAGGGNEQFF. This chain connects TRBV4-1 to TRBJ2-1; 11 bases line up with TRBD2. Unmatched junction bases numbered 5, after V lost 3 bases and J lost 7 bases. The germline gives CDR1 MGHRA, CDR2 YSYEKL. The CDR3 loop spans 15 amino acids.

The chain is built from TRBV9 and TRBJ2-7; 9 nucleotides match TRBD1. The CDR3 runs 15 residues. J lost 1 base, V lost 3 bases, and 5 bases had no gene match. Germline V gene data show CDR1 as SGDLS and CDR2 as YYNGEE. The CDR3 nucleotides are TGTGCCAGCAGCGGACAGGGACAGGGTTCCTACGAGCAGTACTTC. Translation gives CASSGQGQGSYEQYF.

The gene calls are TRBV9 and TRBJ2-1, with 9 bases identical to TRBD2. The germline CDR1 and CDR2 sequences are SGDLS and YYNGEE. This CDR3 has 18 amino acids. J lost 2 bases, V lost 3 bases, and 12 bases had no gene match. DNA for the CDR3: TGTGCCAGCAGCGCCCCACGAGCCGGGACTAGCCCCTACAATGAGCAGTTCTTC. Translating gives CASSAPRAGTSPYNEQFF. The variable domain in full, with the rest retrieved from reference TRBV9 and TRBJ2-1, is DSGVTQTPKHLITATGQRVTLRCSPRSGDLSVYWYQQSLDQGLQFLIQYYNGEERAKGNILERFSAQQFPDLHSELNLSSLELGDSALYFCASSAPRAGTSPYNEQFFGPGTRLTVL.

The chain combines TRBV27 with TRBJ1-5; D gene ambiguous. Germline CDR1 is MNHEY and CDR2 is SMNVEV (reference sequence). Trimming pared 5 bases from V and 0 bases from J, leaving 8 bases between. The CDR3 has 14 amino acids. As DNA, the CDR3 is TGTGCCAGCAGTCCCAGGTATAGCAATCAGCCCCAGCATTTT. It codes for CASSPRYSNQPQHF.

On this clone: An end of the junction differs from the germline gene, which may be a read error. DNA for the CDR3: TGCGCCAGCAGCCCAAGACCGGACAGGGTACCAGATACGCAGTATTTT. It translates to CASSPRPDRVPDTQYF. This chain links TRBV5-4 with TRBJ2-3; 8 bases agree with TRBD1. The CDR3 loop spans 16 amino acids. CDR1 is SGHNT and CDR2 is YYREEE in the germline V gene (reference sequence). The entire variable domain, with the rest obtained from reference TRBV5-4 and TRBJ2-3, is as follows: ETGVTQSPTHLIKTRGQQVTLRCSSQSGHNTVSWYQQALGQGPQFIFQYYREEENGRGNFPPRFSGLQFPNYSSELNVNALELDDSALYLCASSPRPDRVPDTQYFGPGTRLTVL.

The CDR3 spells CASSPGLDGLYNEQFF. The CDR3 DNA is TGTGCCAGCAGCCCTGGACTAGATGGCCTCTACAATGAGCAGTTCTTC. V gene TRBV11-3 combines with J gene TRBJ2-1; TRBD2 agrees at 7 bases. The CDR3 has 16 residues. Trimming at V came to 5 bases and at J to 3 bases, leaving 10 bases not matched to a gene. Germline V gives CDR1 SGHNT, CDR2 YENEEA.

Only a few counts were recorded for this clone. The genes are TRBV25-1 and TRBJ1-1; no clear D. Per germline, CDR1 MGHDK and CDR2 SYGVNS. Trimming removed 11 bases from V and 7 bases from J, with 11 bases in between. The CDR3 contains 10 residues. Here the CDR3 DNA reads TGTGCCCCACGGGATGGTGAAGCTTTCTTT. It is translated as CAPRDGEAFF.

The chain combines TRBV6-5 with TRBJ1-3; D is uncertain. The V gene's germline CDR1 is MNHEY and CDR2 SVGAGI. Trimming left V 2 bases short and J 0 bases short, with 5 bases between. CDR3 length: 14 amino acids. CDR3 amino acids: CASSYGTSGNTIYF. The CDR3 DNA sequence: TGTGCCAGCAGTTACGGCACCTCTGGAAACACCATATATTTT.

The chain links TRBV10-2 to TRBJ1-2; D possibly corresponds to TRBD1 (5 bases). The CDR3 has 14 amino acids. Trimming shortened V by 2 bases and J by 3 bases, and 10 bases separated the two germline ends. Germline V gives CDR1 WSHSY, CDR2 SAAADI. The CDR3 bases are TGCGCCAGCAGTGAGAATACGGGGGACTATGGCTACACCTTC. Amino acid sequence: CASSENTGDYGYTF.

V and J are TRBV28 and TRBJ2-7; no clear D gene. Trimming left V 6 bases short and J 3 bases short, with 18 bases between. The CDR3 is 15 residues long. Germline V gene data show CDR1 as MDHEN and CDR2 as SYDVKM. The CDR3 bases are TGTGCCAGCAGCCCCTCAGGTAAAGGGATCTACGAGCAGTACTTC. This gives the protein CASSPSGKGIYEQYF.

This clone was found once. V is TRBV19 and J is TRBJ2-5; D is uncertain. This CDR3 region has 12 residues. Germline V gene sequence: CDR1 LNHDA, CDR2 SQIVND (reference sequence). Trimming removed 4 bases from V and 5 bases from J, with 8 bases in between. The CDR3 bases are TGTGCCAGTAGTACTACTGGGGAGACCCAGTACTTC. Residues: CASSTTGETQYF.

The rearrangement joins TRBV4-2 to TRBJ2-6, with 12 bases that match TRBD2. The germline V gene has CDR1 LGHNA and CDR2 YNFKEQ. The CDR3 contains 17 residues. Losses at the gene ends were 7 bases for V and 0 bases for J; bases not matched to a gene: 4. In DNA, the CDR3 is TGTGCCAGCACCCGACTAGCGGGGGACTCTGGGGCCAACGTCCTGACTTTC. Protein sequence: CASTRLAGDSGANVLTF.